This T cell receptor (beta chain) appears in the sequencing data of a study of blood T cell repertoires in COVID-19. The CDR3 has 15 amino acids. The V gene end was trimmed by 5 bases and the J gene end by 2 bases; junction bases not matched to a gene: 8. Germline V gene sequence: CDR1 MDHEN, CDR2 SYDVKM. Clones were sequenced by immunoSEQ multiplex PCR, and TCRdb holds only the in-frame ones, with some missing. Of 150,000 to 160,000 clones in the sample, over 70% were seen once. The clonotype originates from a man aged 55 to 70 with acute or convalescent COVID-19. Source material: peripheral blood. The V call is TRBV28, the J call TRBJ2-7; 8 bases are a match to TRBD1. Here the CDR3 reads CASSPRDRYTYEQYF. CDR3 nucleotide sequence: TGTGCCAGCAGTCCCCGGGACAGGTACACCTACGAGCAGTACTTC.